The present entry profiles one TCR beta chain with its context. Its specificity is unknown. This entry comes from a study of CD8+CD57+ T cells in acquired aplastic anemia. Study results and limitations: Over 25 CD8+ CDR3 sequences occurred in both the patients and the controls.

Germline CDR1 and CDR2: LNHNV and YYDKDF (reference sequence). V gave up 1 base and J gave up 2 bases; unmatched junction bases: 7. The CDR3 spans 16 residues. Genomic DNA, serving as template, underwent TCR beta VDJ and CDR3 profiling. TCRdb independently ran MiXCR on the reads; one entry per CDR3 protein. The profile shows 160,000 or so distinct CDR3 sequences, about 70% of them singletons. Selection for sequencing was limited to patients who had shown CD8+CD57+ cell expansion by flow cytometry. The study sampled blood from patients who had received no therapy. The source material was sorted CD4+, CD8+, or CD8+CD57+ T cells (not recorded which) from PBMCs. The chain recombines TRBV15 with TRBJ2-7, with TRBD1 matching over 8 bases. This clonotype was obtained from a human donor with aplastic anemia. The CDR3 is CATSRATGEGAYEQYF. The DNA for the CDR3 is TGTGCCACCAGCAGAGCGACAGGGGAAGGGGCCTACGAGCAGTACTTC.